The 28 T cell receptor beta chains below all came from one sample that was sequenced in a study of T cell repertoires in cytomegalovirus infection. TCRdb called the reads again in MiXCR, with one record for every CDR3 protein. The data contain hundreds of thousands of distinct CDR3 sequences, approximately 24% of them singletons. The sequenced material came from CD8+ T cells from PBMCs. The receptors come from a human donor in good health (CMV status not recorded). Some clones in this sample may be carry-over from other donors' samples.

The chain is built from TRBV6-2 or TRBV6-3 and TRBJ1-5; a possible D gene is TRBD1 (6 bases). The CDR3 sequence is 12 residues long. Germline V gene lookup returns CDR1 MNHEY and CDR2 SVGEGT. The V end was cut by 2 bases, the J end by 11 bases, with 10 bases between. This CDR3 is CASSYIRTAQHF. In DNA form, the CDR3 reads TGTGCCAGCAGTTACATACGGACAGCCCAGCATTTT.

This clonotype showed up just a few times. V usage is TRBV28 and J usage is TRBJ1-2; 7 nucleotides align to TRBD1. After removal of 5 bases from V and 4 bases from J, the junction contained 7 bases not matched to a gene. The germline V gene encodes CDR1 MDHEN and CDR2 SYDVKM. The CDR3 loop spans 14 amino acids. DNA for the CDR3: TGTGCCAGCAGTCCCAGGGGGGCCGCCTATGGCTACACCTTC. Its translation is CASSPRGAAYGYTF.

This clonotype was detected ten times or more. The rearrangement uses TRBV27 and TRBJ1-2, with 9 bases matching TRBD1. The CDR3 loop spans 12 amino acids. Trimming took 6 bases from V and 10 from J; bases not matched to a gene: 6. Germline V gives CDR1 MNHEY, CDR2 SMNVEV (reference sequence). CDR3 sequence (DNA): TGTGCCAGCAGGGGACAGGGCGAGGACTACACCTTC. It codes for CASRGQGEDYTF.

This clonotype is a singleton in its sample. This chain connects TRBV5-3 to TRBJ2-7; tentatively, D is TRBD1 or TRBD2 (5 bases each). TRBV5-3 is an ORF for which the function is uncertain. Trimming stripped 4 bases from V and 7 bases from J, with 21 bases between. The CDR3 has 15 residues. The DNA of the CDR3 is TGTGCCAGAAGCCATCCGGGACGGCCTTTTGATGAGCAGTACTTC. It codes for CARSHPGRPFDEQYF.

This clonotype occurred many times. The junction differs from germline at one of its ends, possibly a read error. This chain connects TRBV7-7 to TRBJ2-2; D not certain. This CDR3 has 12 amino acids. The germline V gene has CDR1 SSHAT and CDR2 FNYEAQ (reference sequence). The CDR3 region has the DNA TGTGCTAGCAGCGACGGTACCGGGGAGCTGTTTTTT. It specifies CASSDGTGELFF.

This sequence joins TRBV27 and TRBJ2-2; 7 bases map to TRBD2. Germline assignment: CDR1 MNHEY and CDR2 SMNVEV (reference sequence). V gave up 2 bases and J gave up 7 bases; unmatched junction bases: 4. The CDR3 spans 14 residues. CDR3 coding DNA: TGTGCCAGCAGTTTAGCGGGGGAAATCGGGGAGCTGTTTTTT. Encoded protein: CASSLAGEIGELFF.

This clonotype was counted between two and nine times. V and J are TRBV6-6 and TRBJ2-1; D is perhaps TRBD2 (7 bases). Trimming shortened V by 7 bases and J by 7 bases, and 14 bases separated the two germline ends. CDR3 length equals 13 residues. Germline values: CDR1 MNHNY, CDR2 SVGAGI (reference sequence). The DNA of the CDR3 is TGTGCCAGCACCCAAGGGGGGGGGAATGAGCAGTTCTTC. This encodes CASTQGGGNEQFF.

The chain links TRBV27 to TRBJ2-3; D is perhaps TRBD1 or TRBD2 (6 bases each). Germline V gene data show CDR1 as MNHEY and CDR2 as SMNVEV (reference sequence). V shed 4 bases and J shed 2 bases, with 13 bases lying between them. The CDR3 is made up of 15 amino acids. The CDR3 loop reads CASSSYREDTDTQYF. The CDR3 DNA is TGTGCCAGCAGTTCCTACAGGGAGGACACAGATACGCAGTATTTT.

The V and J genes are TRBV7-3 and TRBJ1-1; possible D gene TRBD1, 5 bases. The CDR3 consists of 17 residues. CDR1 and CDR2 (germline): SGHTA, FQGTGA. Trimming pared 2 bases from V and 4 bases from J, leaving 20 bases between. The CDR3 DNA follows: TGTGCCAGCAGCTTAGTCCGTTTTGGGGGGGGATCCACTGAAGCTTTCTTT. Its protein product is CASSLVRFGGGSTEAFF.

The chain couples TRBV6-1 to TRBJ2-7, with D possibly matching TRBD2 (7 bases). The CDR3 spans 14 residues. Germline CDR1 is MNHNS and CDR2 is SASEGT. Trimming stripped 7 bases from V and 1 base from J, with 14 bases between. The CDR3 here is CASISGGGSYEQYV. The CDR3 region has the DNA TGTGCCAGCATTTCGGGGGGCGGATCCTACGAGCAGTACGTC.

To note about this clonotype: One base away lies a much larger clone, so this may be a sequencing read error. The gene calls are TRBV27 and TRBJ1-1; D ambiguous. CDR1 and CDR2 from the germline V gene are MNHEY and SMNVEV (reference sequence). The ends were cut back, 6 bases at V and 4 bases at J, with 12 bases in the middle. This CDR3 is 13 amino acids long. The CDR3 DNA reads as TGTGCCAGCAGCCGATCAGAGGGCACTGAAGCTTTCTTT. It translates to CASSRSEGTEAFF.

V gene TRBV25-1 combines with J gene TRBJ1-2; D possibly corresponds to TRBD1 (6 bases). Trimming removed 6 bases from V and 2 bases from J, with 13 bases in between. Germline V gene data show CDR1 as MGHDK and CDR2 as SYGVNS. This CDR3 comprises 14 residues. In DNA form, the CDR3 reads TGTGCCAGCAGGGGGGCTGGGTGGAACTATGGCTACACCTTC. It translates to CASRGAGWNYGYTF.

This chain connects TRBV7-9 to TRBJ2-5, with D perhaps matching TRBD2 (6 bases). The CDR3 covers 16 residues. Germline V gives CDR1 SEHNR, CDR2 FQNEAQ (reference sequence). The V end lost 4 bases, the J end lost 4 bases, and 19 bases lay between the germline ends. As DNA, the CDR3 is TGTGCCAGCAGCTCTAGCTCTAGCGCTCGCCGAGAGACCCAGTACTTC. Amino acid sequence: CASSSSSSARRETQYF.

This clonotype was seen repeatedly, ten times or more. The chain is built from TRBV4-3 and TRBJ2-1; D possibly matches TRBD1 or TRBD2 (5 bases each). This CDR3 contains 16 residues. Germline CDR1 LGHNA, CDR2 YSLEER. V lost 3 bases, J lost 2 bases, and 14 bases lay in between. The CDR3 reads CASSQGERIAYNEQFF. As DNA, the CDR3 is TGCGCCAGCAGCCAGGGGGAGCGCATTGCCTACAATGAGCAGTTCTTC.

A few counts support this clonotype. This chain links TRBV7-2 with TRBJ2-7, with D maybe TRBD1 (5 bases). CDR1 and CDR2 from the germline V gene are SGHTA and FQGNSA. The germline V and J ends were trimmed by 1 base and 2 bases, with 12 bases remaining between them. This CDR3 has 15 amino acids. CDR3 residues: CASSLEGFPTYEQYF. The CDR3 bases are TGTGCCAGCAGCTTAGAGGGGTTTCCTACCTACGAGCAGTACTTC. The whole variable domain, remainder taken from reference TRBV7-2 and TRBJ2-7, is GAGVSQSPSNKVTEKGKDVELRCDPISGHTALYWYRQSLGQGLEFLIYFQGNSAPDKSGLPSDRFSAERTGGSVSTLTIQRTQQEDSAVYLCASSLEGFPTYEQYFGPGTRLTVT.

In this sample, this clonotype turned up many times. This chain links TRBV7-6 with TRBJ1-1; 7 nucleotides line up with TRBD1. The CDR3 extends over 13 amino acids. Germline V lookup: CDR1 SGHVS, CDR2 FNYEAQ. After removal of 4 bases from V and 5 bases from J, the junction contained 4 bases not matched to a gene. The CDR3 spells CASSSNRGTEAFF. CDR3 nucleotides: TGTGCCAGCAGCTCCAACAGGGGAACTGAAGCTTTCTTT.

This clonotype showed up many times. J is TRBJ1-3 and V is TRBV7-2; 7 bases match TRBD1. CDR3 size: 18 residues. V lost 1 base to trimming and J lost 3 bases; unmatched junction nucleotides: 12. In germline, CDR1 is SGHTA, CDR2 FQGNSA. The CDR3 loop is CASSLDSRTGSDGNTIYF. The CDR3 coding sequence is TGTGCCAGCAGCTTAGATTCAAGGACAGGATCAGATGGAAACACCATATATTTT.

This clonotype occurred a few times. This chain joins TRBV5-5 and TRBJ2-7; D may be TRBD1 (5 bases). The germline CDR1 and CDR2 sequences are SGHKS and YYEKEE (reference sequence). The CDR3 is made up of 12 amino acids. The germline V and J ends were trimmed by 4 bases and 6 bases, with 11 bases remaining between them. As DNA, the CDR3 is TGTGCCAGCAGCCTAGGGGTGGCCGAGCAGTACGTC. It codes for CASSLGVAEQYV.

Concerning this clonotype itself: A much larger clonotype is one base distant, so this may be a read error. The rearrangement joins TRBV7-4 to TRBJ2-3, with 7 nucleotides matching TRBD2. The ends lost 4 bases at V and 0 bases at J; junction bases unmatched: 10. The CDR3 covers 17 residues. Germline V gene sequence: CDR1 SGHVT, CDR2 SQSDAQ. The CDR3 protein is CASSSAPSGCSTDTQYF. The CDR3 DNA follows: TGTGCCAGCAGCTCGGCGCCTAGCGGATGTAGCACAGATACGCAGTATTTT. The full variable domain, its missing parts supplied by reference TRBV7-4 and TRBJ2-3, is GAGVSQSPRYKVAKRGRDVALRCDSISGHVTLYWYRQTLGQGSEVLTYSQSDAQRDKSGRPSGRFSAERPERSVSTLKIQRTEQGDSAVYLCASSSAPSGCSTDTQYFGPGTRLTVL.

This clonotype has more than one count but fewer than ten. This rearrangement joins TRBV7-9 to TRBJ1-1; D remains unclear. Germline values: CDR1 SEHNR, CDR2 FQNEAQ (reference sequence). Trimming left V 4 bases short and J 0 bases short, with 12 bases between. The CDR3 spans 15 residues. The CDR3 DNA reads TGTGCCAGCAGCTCCCCGGTAGGGATGAACACTGAAGCTTTCTTT. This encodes CASSSPVGMNTEAFF.

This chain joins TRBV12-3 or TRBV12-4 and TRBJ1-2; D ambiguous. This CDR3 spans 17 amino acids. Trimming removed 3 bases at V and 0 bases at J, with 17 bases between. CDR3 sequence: CASSFVHPGLPNYGYTF. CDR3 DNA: TGTGCCAGCAGTTTTGTCCATCCTGGGCTGCCTAACTATGGCTACACCTTC.

The CDR3 is CASGTLDGDGELFF. The CDR3 DNA reads as TGTGCTAGTGGAACATTAGACGGCGACGGGGAGCTGTTTTTT. V gene TRBV12-5 combines with J gene TRBJ2-2, with D hard to call. The ends were cut back, 6 bases at V and 7 bases at J, with 15 bases in the middle. Germline loops: CDR1 LGHNT, CDR2 FRNRAP. The CDR3 is 14 amino acids.

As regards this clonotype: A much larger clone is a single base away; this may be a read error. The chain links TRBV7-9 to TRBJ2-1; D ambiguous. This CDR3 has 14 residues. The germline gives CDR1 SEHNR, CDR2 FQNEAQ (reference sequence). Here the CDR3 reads CVSSFLPGDNEQFF. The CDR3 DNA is TGTGTCAGCAGCTTCTTACCAGGAGACAATGAGCAGTTCTTC. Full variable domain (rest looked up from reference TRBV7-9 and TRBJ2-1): DTGVSQNPRHKITKRGQNVTFRCDPISEHNRLYWYRQTLGQGPEFLTYFQNEAQLEKSRLLSDRFSAERPKGSFSTLEIQRTEQGDSAMYLCVSSFLPGDNEQFFGPGTRLTVL.

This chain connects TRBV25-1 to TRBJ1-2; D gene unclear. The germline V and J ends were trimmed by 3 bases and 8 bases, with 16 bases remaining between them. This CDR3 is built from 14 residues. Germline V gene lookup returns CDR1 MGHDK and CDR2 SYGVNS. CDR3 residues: CASSEAPSVRGYTF. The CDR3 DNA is TGTGCCAGCAGTGAGGCTCCGAGTGTTAGGGGCTACACCTTC.

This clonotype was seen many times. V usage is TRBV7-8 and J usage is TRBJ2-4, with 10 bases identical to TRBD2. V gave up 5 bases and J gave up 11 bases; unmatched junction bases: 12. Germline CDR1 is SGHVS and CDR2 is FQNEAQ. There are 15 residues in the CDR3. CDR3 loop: CASSPRTGTSEFQYF. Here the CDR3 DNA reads TGTGCCAGCAGCCCGAGAACCGGGACTAGCGAGTTTCAGTACTTC.

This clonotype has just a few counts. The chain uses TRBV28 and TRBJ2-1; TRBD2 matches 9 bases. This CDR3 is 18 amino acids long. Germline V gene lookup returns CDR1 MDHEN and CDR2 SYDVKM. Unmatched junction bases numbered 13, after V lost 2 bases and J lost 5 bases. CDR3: CASSLTRWGGGADNEQFF. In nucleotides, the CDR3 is TGTGCCAGCAGTTTAACCCGATGGGGCGGGGGGGCTGACAATGAGCAGTTCTTC.

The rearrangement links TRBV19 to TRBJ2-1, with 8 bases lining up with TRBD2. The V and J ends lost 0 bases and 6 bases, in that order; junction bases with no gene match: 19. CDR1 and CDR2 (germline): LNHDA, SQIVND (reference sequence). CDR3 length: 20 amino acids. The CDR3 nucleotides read TGTGCCAGTAGTATAGATGAGAGCGGGGGAGGGGGGCCAGTTGCCAATGAGCAGTTCTTC. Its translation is CASSIDESGGGGPVANEQFF.

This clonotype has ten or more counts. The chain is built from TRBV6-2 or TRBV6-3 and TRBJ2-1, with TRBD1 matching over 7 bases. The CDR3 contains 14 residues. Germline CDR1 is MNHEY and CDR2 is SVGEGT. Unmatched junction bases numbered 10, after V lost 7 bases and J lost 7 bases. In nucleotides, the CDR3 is TGTGCCAGCACTAAGGGACAGACCAGGAATGAGCAGTTCTTC. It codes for CASTKGQTRNEQFF.